A selection of T cell receptor beta chains follows, all from one sample in a study of radiation and T cells in renal cell carcinoma. Here immunoSEQ multiplex PCR was the method, and the copy in TCRdb shows in-frame clones only, minus some. The data contain some 14,000 clones, approximately 52% of them singletons. This specimen consisted of tumor tissue, obtained from a patient whose treatment was nephrectomy without radiotherapy. The receptor set was obtained from a man in his forties or fifties with renal cell carcinoma. CDR3s include the opening cysteine and the closing phenylalanine or tryptophan. Each record gives: CDR3 DNA, CDR3 protein, D gene, J gene, clone size, V gene. D genes are given only for firm matches. Clone size is stated in some rows and not others, as once, few, many or a class when expanded.

TGTGCCAGCAGGCTGTCAGAGAACTATGGCTACACCTTC,CASRLSENYGYTF,NA,TRBJ1-2,few,TRBV2
TGTGCCAGTAGTATAAGGATCCAGGGTAACCCCCAGCATTTT,CASSIRIQGNPQHF,NA,TRBJ1-5,NA,TRBV19
TGTGCCTGGAGTGTGTGGTTGCTAGAGGGCACAGATACGCAGTATTTT,CAWSVWLLEGTDTQYF,NA,TRBJ2-3,NA,TRBV30
TGCGCCAGCAGCCCAACATTTTCGGGACAGGGTTTGGTAAGGGGTGAAAAACTGTTTTTT,CASSPTFSGQGLVRGEKLFF,TRBD1,TRBJ1-4,NA,TRBV4-1
TGCGCCAGCAGCCCCCAAGAGGGGCCCGTCGGCCCTCGCTATGGCTACACCTTC,CASSPQEGPVGPRYGYTF,NA,TRBJ1-2,few,TRBV4-1
TGTGCCAGCAGAGAGTCAGGGAACTATGGCTACACCTTC,CASRESGNYGYTF,NA,TRBJ1-2,once,TRBV6-5
TGTGCCAGCAGTTACGGCCAGGGTTCCTACGAGCAGTACTTC,CASSYGQGSYEQYF,NA,TRBJ2-7,few,TRBV6-6
TGTGCCAGCAGCTTGGTTGACACTGAAGCTTTCTTT,CASSLVDTEAFF,NA,TRBJ1-1,few,TRBV5-6
TGTGCCAGCAGTTACTCGGAGGGTTTGAGAGATACGCAGTATTTT,CASSYSEGLRDTQYF,NA,TRBJ2-3,NA,TRBV6-5
TGTGCCAGCAGCTTGTACAGGGGAGGGGGCACTGAAGCTTTCTTT,CASSLYRGGGTEAFF,TRBD1,TRBJ1-1,NA,TRBV5-5
TGTGCCAGCAGCGACGGGACTAGCGGGGGGAGCTCCTACAATGAGCAGTTCTTC,CASSDGTSGGSSYNEQFF,TRBD2,TRBJ2-1,NA,TRBV11-3
TGCGCCAGCAGTGACGAAGCCAACACTGAAGCTTTCTTT,CASSDEANTEAFF,NA,TRBJ1-1,NA,TRBV10-2
TGTGCCAGCAGCGTAGCGGTGGGTAGGGACGCCTCCTACGAGCAGTACTTC,CASSVAVGRDASYEQYF,NA,TRBJ2-7,NA,TRBV9
TGTGCCAGTAGGACCCCCGGCAGGGCTAGTATTCAGCCCCAGCATTTT,CASRTPGRASIQPQHF,NA,TRBJ1-5,NA,TRBV19
TGTGCCAGCAGTTTCATCGCGACTGAAGCTTTCTTT,CASSFIATEAFF,NA,TRBJ1-1,NA,TRBV28
TGTGCCAGCAAATCCGGGGGTGAGCAGTTCTTC,CASKSGGEQFF,NA,TRBJ2-1,NA,TRBV9
TGTGCCAGCAGCGTATCCGGGACAGGTGTTAGCAAGCAGTACTTC,CASSVSGTGVSKQYF,TRBD1,TRBJ2-7,NA,TRBV7-8
TGCAGCGTCGGAACCTTCGAGAAGGGTAACTATGGCTACACCTTC,CSVGTFEKGNYGYTF,NA,TRBJ1-2,few,TRBV29-1
TGTGCCAGCAGCTTAGTATCGGGGCTTTACGAGCAGTACTTC,CASSLVSGLYEQYF,NA,TRBJ2-7,NA,TRBV7-9
TGTGCCAGCAGTCGACAGGGGGCAGGGGAGACCCAGTACTTC,CASSRQGAGETQYF,TRBD1,TRBJ2-5,few,TRBV2
TGTGCCAGCAGCGCCCACGCGGGGACTTTATATGGCTACACCTTC,CASSAHAGTLYGYTF,NA,TRBJ1-2,NA,TRBV9
TGTGCCAGCAGTCCACCGACAGGGTCCTCTGGAAACACCATATATTTT,CASSPPTGSSGNTIYF,TRBD1,TRBJ1-3,NA,TRBV28
TGTGCCATCAGTGACCCGAACTATAATTCACCCCTCCACTTT,CAISDPNYNSPLHF,NA,TRBJ1-6,few,TRBV10-3
TGTGCCAGCACCGAAGGTGGGGGGCAAAGAGCGAATGAGCAGTTCTTC,CASTEGGGQRANEQFF,NA,TRBJ2-1,NA,TRBV2
TGCGCCAGCAGCTTGGAACTAGTGACCCAGGGGATTTCACCCCTCCACTTT,CASSLELVTQGISPLHF,NA,TRBJ1-6,NA,TRBV5-1
TGTGCCAGCAGCTTGAGCACTACCGGTTCACCCCTCCACTTT,CASSLSTTGSPLHF,NA,TRBJ1-6,NA,TRBV5-5
TGCGCCAGCAGTGATCTGTCGGGCGTAGGCGGAAACACCATATATTTT,CASSDLSGVGGNTIYF,NA,TRBJ1-3,few,TRBV5-1
TGTGCCAGCAGCCCTTCCCTACAGGGCCAAGAGACCCAGTACTTC,CASSPSLQGQETQYF,NA,TRBJ2-5,NA,TRBV14
TGTGCCAGCAGCGGGGGACAGGTGAACACTGAAGCTTTCTTT,CASSGGQVNTEAFF,TRBD1,TRBJ1-1,once,TRBV5-5
TGTGCCAGTAGTCGAGACGGCAGCACAGATACGCAGTATTTT,CASSRDGSTDTQYF,NA,TRBJ2-3,few,TRBV19
TGTGCCAGCAGCTTGGCCGCCACGACGGCGGGAGAAAAACTGTTTTTT,CASSLAATTAGEKLFF,NA,TRBJ1-4,NA,TRBV5-6
TGTGCCAGCAGCTTAGGGGCAGGAGATACGCAGTATTTT,CASSLGAGDTQYF,NA,TRBJ2-3,NA,TRBV7-2
TGCAGCGGTCGGTCAGGGGGCTGGACCGGGGAGCTGTTTTTT,CSGRSGGWTGELFF,TRBD1,TRBJ2-2,NA,TRBV29-1
TGTGCCAGCAGCTTTTCCGGGACTAGCGGGGGCAATGAGCAGTTCTTC,CASSFSGTSGGNEQFF,TRBD2,TRBJ2-1,NA,TRBV5-6
TGTGCCAGCACCCCAGACGGTGCTTATGAAAAACTGTTTTTT,CASTPDGAYEKLFF,NA,TRBJ1-4,NA,TRBV4-2
TGTGCCAGCAGCGCTGATTTGACTAGCGGGGGGGCTTTAAATGAGCAGTTCTTC,CASSADLTSGGALNEQFF,TRBD2,TRBJ2-1,NA,TRBV9
TGTGCCAGCAGTTTCCAGGGGACAGCCGGGGACGAGCAGTACTTC,CASSFQGTAGDEQYF,TRBD1,TRBJ2-7,NA,TRBV27
TGCGCCAGCAGGCCCGGGACAGGGAATGAAAAACTGTTTTTT,CASRPGTGNEKLFF,TRBD1,TRBJ1-4,NA,TRBV5-1
TGTGCAACAGGGACGAGTGGAAGCAATCAGCCCCAGCATTTT,CATGTSGSNQPQHF,NA,TRBJ1-5,NA,TRBV25-1
TGTGCCAGCAGTTCCCCGGGACAGGGTGAAGCTTTCTTT,CASSSPGQGEAFF,TRBD1,TRBJ1-1,medium-sized,TRBV27
TGTGCCAGCAGCACCGGACAGGTTGGGACTGAAGCTTTCTTT,CASSTGQVGTEAFF,TRBD1,TRBJ1-1,few,TRBV5-5